These 5 T cell receptor beta chains were all obtained from the same sample, sequenced in a study of vaccination effects on CD4 cells after COVID-19 (dated by TCRdb to 2022 to 2024). The ViraFEST assay stimulated PBMC with viral peptide pools and then used TCR sequencing to identify antigen-specific CD4+ T cell clonotypes by expansion. After around eleven days of culture, CD4+ T cells were isolated with the EasySep CD4+ T cell isolation kit. None of the healthy vaccine recipients had a prior SARS-CoV-2 infection, which was confirmed by nucleocapsid antibody tests that came back negative both before and after vaccination. Preparation of the library involved the immunoSEQ multiplex PCR assay. Here the immuneACCESS table is served through TCRdb, limited to in-frame sequences with V and J called. Missing clones are a known gap in these copies; in checked studies unresolved V genes cover under half, and the rest lacks a known reason. This sample lists about 22,000 clones; 65% to 85% were detected once. Of the sample, roughly 27% falls within the top ten clones.

These TCRs' antigens remain unknown. The sample here was CD4+ T cells from PBMCs cultured with HCoV-NL63 spike peptides, taken before COVID-19 vaccination. Interpreted using the paper, the cell subset or site label stands for: HCoV-NL63 spike overlapping peptide pool stimulation. These TCRs come from a human donor who received a COVID-19 vaccine.

This chain connects TRBV30 to TRBJ2-3, with 8 bases that match TRBD2. Germline assignment: CDR1 GTSNPN and CDR2 SVGIG (reference sequence). The CDR3 covers 15 residues. The V segment lost 1 base and the J segment 2 bases; nucleotides outside the gene matches: 5. The CDR3 bases are TGTGCCTGGAGTGATAGCGGGACCGTCACAGATACGCAGTATTTT. This gives the protein CAWSDSGTVTDTQYF. Looking up the rest from reference TRBV30 and TRBJ2-3 gives the full variable domain: SQTIHQWPATLVQPVGSPLSLECTVEGTSNPNLYWYRQAAGRGLQLLFYSVGIGQISSEVPQNLSASRPQDRQFILSSKKLLLSDSGFYLCAWSDSGTVTDTQYFGPGTRLTVL.

The J gene is TRBJ1-6, the V gene TRBV7-2; perhaps TRBD1 as D (6 bases). The CDR3 totals 14 residues. The V end lost 1 base, the J end lost 9 bases, and 10 bases lay between the germline ends. Germline CDR1 SGHTA, CDR2 FQGNSA. The CDR3 reads CASSLGTAASPLHF. CDR3 sequence (DNA): TGTGCCAGCAGCTTAGGGACAGCAGCTTCACCCCTCCACTTT.

This chain uses TRBV4-2 with TRBJ1-1; D gene uncertain. The CDR3 has 15 residues. The germline V and J ends were trimmed by 0 bases and 1 base, with 9 bases remaining between them. Germline-derived CDR1 and CDR2 are LGHNA and YNFKEQ. The CDR3 loop is CASSQDKGPNTEAFF. CDR3 sequence (DNA): TGTGCCAGCAGCCAAGATAAGGGCCCGAACACTGAAGCTTTCTTT.

In this sample, this clone turned up a few times. The chain recombines TRBV2 with TRBJ1-6, with D maybe TRBD1 (6 bases). Germline assignment: CDR1 SNHLY and CDR2 FYNNEI. The CDR3 is 14 amino acids. V lost 6 bases to trimming and J lost 7 bases, with 13 bases between them. The CDR3 is CASSLGGGNSPLHF. The CDR3 nucleotides are TGTGCCAGCAGCCTGGGAGGGGGGAATTCACCCCTCCACTTT.

The chain links TRBV18 to TRBJ2-3; no reliable D call. Germline lookup yields CDR1 KGHSH and CDR2 LQKENI. Trimming took 2 bases from V and 5 from J, leaving 8 bases between them. This CDR3 has 13 residues. Here the CDR3 DNA reads TGTGCCAGCTCACCAAACAGAGAAGATACGCAGTATTTT. Residues: CASSPNREDTQYF.